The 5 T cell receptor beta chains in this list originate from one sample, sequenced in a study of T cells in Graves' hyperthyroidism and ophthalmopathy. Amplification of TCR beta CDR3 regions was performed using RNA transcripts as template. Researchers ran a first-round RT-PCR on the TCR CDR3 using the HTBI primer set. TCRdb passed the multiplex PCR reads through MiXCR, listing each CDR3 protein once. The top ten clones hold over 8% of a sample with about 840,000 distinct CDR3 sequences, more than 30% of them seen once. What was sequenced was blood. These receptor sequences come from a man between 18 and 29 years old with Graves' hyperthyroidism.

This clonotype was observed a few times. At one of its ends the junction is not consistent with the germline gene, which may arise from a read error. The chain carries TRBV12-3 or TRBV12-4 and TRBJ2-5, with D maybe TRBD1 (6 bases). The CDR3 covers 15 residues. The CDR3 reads CASSLVRGVSETQYF. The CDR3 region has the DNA TGTGCCAGCAGCTTAGTCAGGGGAGTGTCAGAGACCCAGTACTTC.

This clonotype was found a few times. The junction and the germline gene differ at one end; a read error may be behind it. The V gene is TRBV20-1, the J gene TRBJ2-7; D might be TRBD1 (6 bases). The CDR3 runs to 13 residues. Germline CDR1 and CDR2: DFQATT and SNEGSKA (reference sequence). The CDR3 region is CSAPTGFFYKQYF. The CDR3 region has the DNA TGCAGTGCCCCGACAGGTTTCTTCTACAAGCAGTACTTC.

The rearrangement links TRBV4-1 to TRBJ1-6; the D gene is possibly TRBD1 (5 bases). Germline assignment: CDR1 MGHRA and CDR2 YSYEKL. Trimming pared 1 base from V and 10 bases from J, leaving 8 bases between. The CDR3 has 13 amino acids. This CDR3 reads CASSQGTISPLHF. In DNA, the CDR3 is TGCGCCAGCAGCCAAGGGACAATCTCACCCCTCCACTTT.

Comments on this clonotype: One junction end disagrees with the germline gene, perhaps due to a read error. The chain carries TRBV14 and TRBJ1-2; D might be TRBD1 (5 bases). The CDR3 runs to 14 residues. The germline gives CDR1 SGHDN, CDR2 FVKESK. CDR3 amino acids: CVSSQAKGNYGYTF. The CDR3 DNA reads TGTGTCAGCAGCCAAGCGAAGGGGAACTATGGCTACACCTTC.

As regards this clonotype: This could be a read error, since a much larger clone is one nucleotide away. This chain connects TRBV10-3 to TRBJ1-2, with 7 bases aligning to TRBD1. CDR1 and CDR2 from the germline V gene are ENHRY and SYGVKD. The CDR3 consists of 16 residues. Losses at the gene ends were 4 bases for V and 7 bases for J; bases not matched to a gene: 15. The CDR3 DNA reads TGTGCCATCAGTGGAGCCCCTGACAGGGCTTTTGGTGGCTACACCTTC. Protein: CAISGAPDRAFGGYTF.